This T cell receptor (beta chain) was profiled in a study of T cells after yellow fever vaccination. This clonotype was picked up many times. Its antigen is not known. Findings and caveats of the study: Researchers report a weaker secondary response that nonetheless peaked faster, day 5 versus 15.

V lost 5 bases and J lost 5; bases outside the gene matches: 8. The CDR3 totals 15 residues. The germline V gene has CDR1 SGHTA and CDR2 FQGTGA. TCRdb reprocessed the 5' RACE reads with MiXCR, giving one entry per CDR3 protein. The data show some 250,000 distinct CDR3 sequences, roughly 4% seen once. The sample was PBMCs, taken 15 days after the yellow fever booster vaccination. The rearrangement uses TRBV7-3 and TRBJ2-5, with TRBD2 identical over 10 bases. The sequence was collected from a man aged 18 to 30 who received the YFV17D yellow fever vaccine. CDR3: CASSPQRGGQETQYF. The CDR3 nucleotides read TGTGCCAGCAGCCCCCAGCGGGGGGGCCAGGAGACCCAGTACTTC.